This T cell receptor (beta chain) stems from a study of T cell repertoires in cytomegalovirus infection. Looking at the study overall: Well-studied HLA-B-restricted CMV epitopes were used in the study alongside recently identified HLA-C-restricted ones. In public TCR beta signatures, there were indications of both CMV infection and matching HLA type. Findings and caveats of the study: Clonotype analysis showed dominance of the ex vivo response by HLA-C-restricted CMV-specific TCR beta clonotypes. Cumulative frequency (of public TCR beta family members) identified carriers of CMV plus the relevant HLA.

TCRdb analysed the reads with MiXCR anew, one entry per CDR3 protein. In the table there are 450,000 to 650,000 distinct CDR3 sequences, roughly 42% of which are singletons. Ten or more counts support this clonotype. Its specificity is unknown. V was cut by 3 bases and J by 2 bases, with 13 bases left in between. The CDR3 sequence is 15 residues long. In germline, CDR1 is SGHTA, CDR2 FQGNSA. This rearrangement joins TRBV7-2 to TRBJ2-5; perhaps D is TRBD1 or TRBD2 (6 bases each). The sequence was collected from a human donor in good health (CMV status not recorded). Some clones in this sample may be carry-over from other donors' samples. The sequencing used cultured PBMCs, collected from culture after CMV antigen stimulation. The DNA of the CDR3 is TGTGCCAGCAGCTTTCCGGGGGCAGGTCAAGAGACCCAGTACTTC. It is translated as CASSFPGAGQETQYF.